One and the same sample provided the 20 T cell receptor beta chains below, sequenced in a study of blood T cell repertoires in COVID-19. Method: immunoSEQ multiplex PCR; TCRdb's copy keeps in-frame clones and lacks some. The sample comprises about 190,000 clones, 90% of which are singletons, and 0.55% to 0.8% rests with the top ten. Sequenced sample: peripheral blood. These TCRs come from a man aged 50 to 59 with acute or convalescent COVID-19.

Comments on this clone: The same CDR3 is also encoded by other DNA sequences in this sample. The chain couples TRBV9 to TRBJ1-1; perhaps TRBD1 as D (6 bases). Germline V gives CDR1 SGDLS, CDR2 YYNGEE. The CDR3 is 13 residues long. V lost 0 bases, J lost 5 bases, and 8 bases lay in between. DNA of the CDR3: TGTGCCAGCAGCGTAGGGCAGGGGACTGAAGCTTTCTTT. Its protein product is CASSVGQGTEAFF.

This clone was recorded once. The V gene is TRBV15, the J gene TRBJ1-1; D gene ambiguous. Germline V gives CDR1 LNHNV, CDR2 YYDKDF (reference sequence). The V end was cut by 5 bases, the J end by 1 base, with 8 bases between. CDR3 length: 13 residues. The CDR3 reads CATSVRWNTEAFF. The CDR3 coding sequence is TGTGCCACCAGCGTGCGGTGGAACACTGAAGCTTTCTTT.

The rearrangement uses TRBV9 and TRBJ1-2; 11 nucleotides align to TRBD1. Looked up from germline, CDR1 is SGDLS and CDR2 is YYNGEE. There are 15 residues in the CDR3. V lost 3 bases and J lost 5; bases outside the gene matches: 6. CDR3 sequence reads: CASSAVGQGAYGYTF. CDR3 nucleotides: TGTGCCAGCAGCGCGGTCGGACAGGGGGCATATGGCTACACCTTC.

This sequence joins TRBV18 and TRBJ1-4; TRBD1 might be the D (6 bases). The germline V gene encodes CDR1 KGHSH and CDR2 LQKENI. This CDR3 region has 16 residues. V was shortened by 4 bases and J by 8 bases, with 20 bases between the two germline ends. The CDR3 reads CASSRETNRATEKLFF. DNA for the CDR3: TGTGCCAGCTCACGAGAAACTAACAGGGCAACAGAAAAACTGTTTTTT.

The CDR3: CASSYSGAPAGQPQHF. The CDR3 DNA follows: TGTGCCAGCAGTTACTCCGGGGCCCCGGCGGGGCAGCCCCAGCATTTT. This chain joins TRBV6-2 or TRBV6-3 and TRBJ1-5, with D possibly matching TRBD1 (5 bases). Trimming took off 0 bases at V and 7 bases at J, with 16 bases between the two ends. The CDR3 loop spans 16 amino acids. Germline V CDR1 and CDR2: MNHEY, SVGEGT.

CDR3 bases: TGTGCCAGCAGCTTCGTCCCCATAGGACAACAAACCGGGGAGCTGTTTTTT. Its protein product is CASSFVPIGQQTGELFF. The chain combines TRBV7-3 with TRBJ2-2; perhaps TRBD1 as D (5 bases). CDR3 length equals 17 residues. Germline CDR1 SGHTA, CDR2 FQGTGA. Trimming took 3 bases from V and 5 from J, leaving 19 bases between them.

The J gene is TRBJ2-1, the V gene TRBV27, with TRBD2 matching over 8 bases. The CDR3 length is 16 residues. Germline trimming cut 6 bases from V and 2 bases from J; bases unmatched to any gene: 9. Germline CDR1 and CDR2: MNHEY and SMNVEV (reference sequence). CDR3 DNA sequence: TGTGCCAGCAGACCACCCCCGGGACTAGCCTACAATGAGCAGTTCTTC. This gives the protein CASRPPPGLAYNEQFF.

The chain links TRBV7-9 to TRBJ2-3; D unresolved. Germline CDR1 and CDR2: SEHNR and FQNEAQ (reference sequence). V gave up 3 bases and J gave up 5 bases, with 6 bases separating them. CDR3 length: 12 amino acids. The CDR3 spells CASSFTGDTQYF. The CDR3 region has the DNA TGTGCCAGCAGCTTTACGGGAGATACGCAGTATTTT.

With respect to this clone: Other DNA sequences of this sample code for an identical CDR3. The chain combines TRBV20-1 with TRBJ1-2; D possibly corresponds to TRBD1 (5 bases). The V gene lost 2 bases and the J gene lost 7 bases, with 8 bases spanning the gap. This CDR3 has 11 residues. Germline V gene sequence: CDR1 DFQATT, CDR2 SNEGSKA (reference sequence). The CDR3 reads CSARRGGGYTF. In DNA form, the CDR3 reads TGCAGTGCTAGACGGGGGGGTGGCTACACCTTC.

This rearrangement joins TRBV27 to TRBJ2-1; D perhaps matches TRBD1 (5 bases). The CDR3 is made up of 14 amino acids. Germline assignment: CDR1 MNHEY and CDR2 SMNVEV (reference sequence). The ends were cut back, 7 bases at V and 3 bases at J, with 13 bases in the middle. CDR3 sequence (DNA): TGTGCCAGCACTAGGGGTGGGATCTACAATGAGCAGTTCTTC. This gives the protein CASTRGGIYNEQFF.

CDR3: CASSPKARGPGYGYTF. The CDR3 DNA sequence: TGTGCCAGCAGCCCCAAGGCCAGGGGGCCAGGCTATGGCTACACCTTC. This chain uses TRBV5-4 with TRBJ1-2; 8 bases are a match to TRBD1. The ends lost 4 bases at V and 4 bases at J; junction bases unmatched: 12. This CDR3 contains 16 residues. Germline V gene data show CDR1 as SGHNT and CDR2 as YYREEE (reference sequence).

The V call is TRBV28, the J call TRBJ1-2; 7 bases agree with TRBD1. V shed 5 bases, J shed 3 bases, and the junction held 9 bases outside the gene matches. Germline assignment: CDR1 MDHEN and CDR2 SYDVKM. The CDR3 sequence is 15 residues long. The DNA of the CDR3 is TGTGCCAGCAGTAACTCCGGACAGGTTTACTATGGCTACACCTTC. Protein sequence: CASSNSGQVYYGYTF.

J is TRBJ2-3 and V is TRBV7-3, with 11 bases lining up with TRBD2. Trimming at V came to 5 bases and at J to 4 bases, leaving 8 bases not matched to a gene. There are 16 residues in the CDR3. Looked up from germline, CDR1 is SGHTA and CDR2 is FQGTGA. DNA of the CDR3: TGTGCCAGCAGCCAGGTAGCGGGGGGGGCACCAGATACGCAGTATTTT. It yields the protein CASSQVAGGAPDTQYF.

V usage is TRBV10-3 and J usage is TRBJ2-3; 8 bases fit TRBD1. The germline gives CDR1 ENHRY, CDR2 SYGVKD. This CDR3 spans 14 amino acids. Trimming at V came to 7 bases and at J to 2 bases, leaving 5 bases not matched to a gene. The CDR3 protein is CAITRDRFTDTQYF. The CDR3 region has the DNA TGTGCCATCACCCGGGACAGGTTCACAGATACGCAGTATTTT.

The chain uses TRBV5-1 and TRBJ1-2; 8 nucleotides match TRBD1. This CDR3 contains 13 residues. Germline CDR1 SGHRS, CDR2 YFSETQ. J lost 8 bases, V lost 3 bases, and 6 bases had no gene match. The DNA of the CDR3 is TGCGCCAGCAGCTGGGGACAGGCCGACGGCTACACCTTC. This translates into CASSWGQADGYTF.

V usage is TRBV6-5 and J usage is TRBJ1-1; D possibly corresponds to TRBD1 (5 bases). Trimming removed 2 bases from V and 1 base from J, with 11 bases in between. The CDR3 is made up of 15 amino acids. Germline CDR1 MNHEY, CDR2 SVGAGI. The CDR3 sequence: CASSYRAGGNTEAFF. For the CDR3, the DNA is TGTGCCAGCAGTTACCGCGCGGGGGGGAACACTGAAGCTTTCTTT.

The chain combines TRBV6-5 with TRBJ2-3, with D perhaps TRBD2 (6 bases). V lost 7 bases and J lost 3, with 17 bases in between. The CDR3 length is 15 residues. From germline, CDR1 is MNHEY and CDR2 SVGAGI. The CDR3 sequence is CASISGGAGTDTQYF. For the CDR3, the DNA is TGTGCCAGCATCAGCGGCGGGGCGGGTACAGATACGCAGTATTTT.

The chain combines TRBV28 with TRBJ2-1, with D unclear. The CDR3 totals 11 residues. Trimming stripped 3 bases from V and 9 bases from J, with 6 bases between. Germline V CDR1 and CDR2: MDHEN, SYDVKM. CDR3 protein: CASSFLREQFF. The CDR3 nucleotides are TGTGCCAGCAGTTTCCTACGTGAGCAGTTCTTC.

The chain is built from TRBV9 and TRBJ1-2; a weak D match, TRBD1 (6 bases). This CDR3 region has 14 residues. V shed 4 bases and J shed 1 base, with 11 bases lying between them. The germline CDR1 and CDR2 sequences are SGDLS and YYNGEE. The CDR3 spells CASSLDSINYGYTF. In DNA, the CDR3 is TGTGCCAGCAGCCTGGACAGTATTAACTATGGCTACACCTTC.

The chain uses TRBV18 and TRBJ1-5; possible D gene TRBD1, 6 bases. Deletions cut 6 bases from V and 5 bases from J, with 11 bases between. The CDR3 has 13 residues. Germline CDR1 reads KGHSH; CDR2 reads LQKENI. CDR3: CASSQGIDQPQHF. The CDR3 coding sequence is TGTGCCAGCTCGCAGGGGATCGATCAGCCCCAGCATTTT.